One and the same sample provided the 25 T cell receptor beta chains below, sequenced in a study of T cell responses to AZD1222 COVID-19 vaccine. Only in-frame clones appear in the TCRdb table, and some are missing; sequencing was by immunoSEQ multiplex PCR. This table has over 120,000 clones, 85% to 95% appearing once. The material was peripheral blood, obtained on day 0 of AZD1222 vaccination. The receptors were gathered from an adult in good health.

Only one count was recorded for this clone. This chain connects TRBV5-1 to TRBJ2-1, with 10 nucleotides matching TRBD1. This CDR3 has 14 amino acids. CDR1 and CDR2 from the germline V gene are SGHRS and YFSETQ. The ends lost 4 bases at V and 5 bases at J; junction bases unmatched: 3. This CDR3 is CASSPGTGDNEQFF. The CDR3 DNA sequence: TGCGCCAGCAGCCCCGGGACAGGGGACAATGAGCAGTTCTTC.

The chain links TRBV5-1 to TRBJ1-1; 7 bases match TRBD1. V lost 0 bases and J lost 7; bases outside the gene matches: 6. The CDR3 has 14 amino acids. Per germline, CDR1 SGHRS and CDR2 YFSETQ. CDR3 in DNA: TGCGCCAGCAGCTTGGATCCGACAGGGAATGAAGCTTTCTTT. Translated, it gives CASSLDPTGNEAFF.

The chain recombines TRBV7-2 with TRBJ1-5, with unresolved D. With 0 bases removed from V and 5 bases from J, the gap between germline ends came to 5 bases. Germline loops: CDR1 SGHTA, CDR2 FQGNSA. The CDR3 is 13 amino acids. Here the CDR3 reads CASSLARDQPQHF. CDR3 in DNA: TGTGCCAGCAGCTTAGCGCGGGATCAGCCCCAGCATTTT.

The V gene is TRBV11-3, the J gene TRBJ2-3; D gene ambiguous. The V gene lost 3 bases and the J gene lost 2 bases, with 9 bases spanning the gap. This CDR3 comprises 14 residues. The germline gives CDR1 SGHNT, CDR2 YENEEA. CDR3 coding DNA: TGTGCCAGCAGCTTTAATTCACTCACAGATACGCAGTATTTT. It specifies CASSFNSLTDTQYF. Full variable domain (outside the CDR3, taken from reference TRBV11-3 and TRBJ2-3): EAGVVQSPRYKIIEKKQPVAFWCNPISGHNTLYWYLQNLGQGPELLIRYENEEAVDDSQLPKDRFSAERLKGVDSTLKIQPAELGDSAVYLCASSFNSLTDTQYFGPGTRLTVL.

The gene calls are TRBV27 and TRBJ2-1; 8 bases match TRBD2. Germline CDR1 is MNHEY and CDR2 is SMNVEV (reference sequence). This CDR3 has 17 amino acids. The trim removed 9 bases at V and 1 base at J, leaving 14 bases unmatched. CDR3 nucleotides: TGTGCCAGTGTAGGAGCGGGAGTACTTTGGTCCTACAATGAGCAGTTCTTC. This codes for CASVGAGVLWSYNEQFF.

V and J are TRBV11-2 and TRBJ2-4, with 9 bases identical to TRBD1. J lost 6 bases, V lost 4 bases, and 16 bases had no gene match. From germline, CDR1 is SGHAT and CDR2 FQNNGV. This CDR3 spans 18 amino acids. CDR3 in DNA: TGTGCCAGCAGCTCATACCCAGAACCGGGACAGGGTGGAAACATTCAGTACTTC. Its translation is CASSSYPEPGQGGNIQYF.

This rearrangement joins TRBV5-1 to TRBJ2-5; TRBD2 aligns across 7 bases. The CDR3 contains 12 residues. The J segment lost 1 base and the V segment lost 7 bases, leaving 1 base of the junction unmatched. The germline V gene has CDR1 SGHRS and CDR2 YFSETQ. The CDR3 DNA reads TGCGCCAGCTCGGGGGGCCAAGAGACCCAGTACTTC. Translating it yields CASSGGQETQYF.

V usage is TRBV11-2 and J usage is TRBJ2-2, with D hard to call. Trimming left V 3 bases short and J 1 base short, with 6 bases between. The CDR3 spans 14 residues. CDR1 and CDR2 from the germline V gene are SGHAT and FQNNGV. The CDR3 sequence: CASSLRRNTGELFF. In DNA, the CDR3 is TGTGCCAGCAGCTTGAGAAGGAACACCGGGGAGCTGTTTTTT.

The rearrangement joins TRBV28 to TRBJ2-3, with D possibly being TRBD2 (6 bases). Germline lookup yields CDR1 MDHEN and CDR2 SYDVKM. Trimming left V 3 bases short and J 0 bases short, with 13 bases between. The CDR3 loop spans 16 amino acids. DNA for the CDR3: TGTGCCAGCAGTTTGGGAGGAGCGGACAGCACAGATACGCAGTATTTT. Its protein is CASSLGGADSTDTQYF.

The V call is TRBV29-1, the J call TRBJ2-7, with 10 nucleotides matching TRBD1. V dropped 5 bases and J dropped 4; count of bases not matched to a gene: 5. Germline CDR1 SQVTM, CDR2 ANQGSEA. The CDR3 sequence is 13 residues long. CDR3 DNA: TGCAGCGTTTCGAGACAGGGGGCTTACGAGCAGTACTTC. The encoded protein is CSVSRQGAYEQYF.

The chain carries TRBV2 and TRBJ1-6; 7 bases match TRBD1. The V and J ends lost 5 bases and 0 bases, in that order; junction bases with no gene match: 4. Germline V CDR1 and CDR2: SNHLY, FYNNEI. The length of the CDR3 is 16 residues. CDR3 sequence (DNA): TGTGCCAGCAGTAGGACAGGACCCTCCTATAATTCACCCCTCCACTTT. Its protein product is CASSRTGPSYNSPLHF. Drawing the rest from reference TRBV2 and TRBJ1-6, the complete variable domain is EPEVTQTPSHQVTQMGQEVILRCVPISNHLYFYWYRQILGQKVEFLVSFYNNEISEKSEIFDDQFSVERPDGSNFTLKIRSTKLEDSAMYFCASSRTGPSYNSPLHFGNGTRLTVT.

The CDR3 DNA reads TGTGCCAGCAGTGAAGCGCGGGAGAGTCAGTTCTTC. Its protein product is CASSEARESQFF. This chain links TRBV6-1 with TRBJ2-1; 7 bases are a match to TRBD2. This CDR3 region has 12 residues. Trimming at V came to 0 bases and at J to 13 bases, leaving 3 bases not matched to a gene. Germline lookup yields CDR1 MNHNS and CDR2 SASEGT.

The chain links TRBV28 to TRBJ1-2; 8 nucleotides align to TRBD1. J gave up 2 bases and V 6 bases, and 20 bases lay outside the gene matches. This CDR3 has 19 residues. From germline, CDR1 is MDHEN and CDR2 SYDVKM. As DNA, the CDR3 is TGTGCCAGCAGGGATCTGGGGCTATCGGGACAGGAGAAAAACTATGGCTACACCTTC. This translates into CASRDLGLSGQEKNYGYTF.

The J gene is TRBJ1-1, the V gene TRBV11-3; 7 bases are a match to TRBD1. The trim removed 4 bases at V and 2 bases at J, leaving 1 base unmatched. The CDR3 has 13 amino acids. From germline, CDR1 is SGHNT and CDR2 YENEEA. The CDR3 reads CASSWDRNTEAFF. CDR3 coding DNA: TGTGCCAGCAGCTGGGACAGAAACACTGAAGCTTTCTTT.

The chain employs TRBV5-1 and TRBJ1-4; 8 bases align to TRBD1. V dropped 2 bases and J dropped 0; count of bases not matched to a gene: 9. CDR1 and CDR2 (germline): SGHRS, YFSETQ. The CDR3 length is 18 residues. The CDR3, as DNA: TGCGCCAGCAGCTTCTCATCAGGGGGCAGGGCAACTAATGAAAAACTGTTTTTT. Encoded protein: CASSFSSGGRATNEKLFF.

The CDR3 DNA follows: TGTGCCAGCAGTTACTCGGGGGGTAATCAGCCCCAGCATTTT. Translating gives CASSYSGGNQPQHF. The V gene is TRBV6-5, the J gene TRBJ1-5; possible D gene TRBD1, 5 bases. The CDR3 spans 14 residues. Germline lookup yields CDR1 MNHEY and CDR2 SVGAGI. The V end was cut by 0 bases, the J end by 4 bases, with 7 bases between.

To note about this clone: This likely comes from a read error, as the CDR3 has no conserved phenylalanine or tryptophan at its end. No DNA is shown, since the ends of the CDR3 on it are uncertain; the CDR3 is the one TCRdb lists. This chain links TRBV11-2 with TRBJ2-7; the table's D call of TRBD1 was not tested on the DNA. The CDR3 totals 8 residues, both ends included. Germline CDR1 reads SGHAT; CDR2 reads FQNNGV. CDR3 residues: CASSARWL.

V gene TRBV29-1 combines with J gene TRBJ2-6, with D maybe TRBD2 (5 bases). The V gene's germline CDR1 is SQVTM and CDR2 ANQGSEA. The CDR3 is 16 residues long. Trimming removed 0 bases from V and 2 bases from J, with 11 bases in between. The CDR3 loop reads CSVEDTGRAGANVLTF. The DNA of the CDR3 is TGCAGCGTTGAAGATACGGGAAGAGCTGGGGCCAACGTCCTGACTTTC.

V and J are TRBV19 and TRBJ1-1; no firm D call. Trimming removed 7 bases at V and 6 bases at J, with 6 bases between. The CDR3 is 10 residues long. Germline V gene lookup returns CDR1 LNHDA and CDR2 SQIVND (reference sequence). CDR3 in amino acids: CASTGSEAFF. The DNA of the CDR3 is TGTGCCAGTACGGGTTCTGAAGCTTTCTTT.

This clone was seen a handful of times. The DNA for the CDR3 is TGTGCCAGCTCACCATTCCAGACCGATCAGCCCCAGCATTTT. This gives the protein CASSPFQTDQPQHF. The gene calls are TRBV18 and TRBJ1-5; D remains unclear. CDR3 length equals 14 residues. V was trimmed by 2 bases and J by 5 bases, leaving 10 bases between them. CDR1 is KGHSH, CDR2 LQKENI, per germline.

The genes are TRBV18 and TRBJ1-6; the D gene is possibly TRBD1 (6 bases). The V end was cut by 1 base, the J end by 10 bases, with 14 bases between. The CDR3 is made up of 15 amino acids. Germline loops: CDR1 KGHSH, CDR2 LQKENI. The CDR3 DNA reads TGTGCCAGCTCACCACGGGGCGCAGGACAGTCACCCCTCCACTTT. Its translation is CASSPRGAGQSPLHF.

The rearrangement uses TRBV29-1 and TRBJ2-1, with D unclear. This CDR3 is 11 amino acids long. Trimming shortened V by 4 bases and J by 8 bases, and 9 bases separated the two germline ends. Germline V gene lookup returns CDR1 SQVTM and CDR2 ANQGSEA. CDR3 sequence reads: CSVVGRYEQFF. Written as DNA, the CDR3 is TGCAGCGTTGTAGGGCGTTATGAGCAGTTCTTC.

The V call is TRBV2, the J call TRBJ2-5; 8 nucleotides agree with TRBD2. Germline V gene data show CDR1 as SNHLY and CDR2 as FYNNEI. The trim removed 5 bases at V and 2 bases at J, leaving 4 bases unmatched. The CDR3 extends over 14 amino acids. The DNA of the CDR3 is TGTGCCAGCAGTCAGGCTAGCGGGCAAGAGACCCAGTACTTC. Translated: CASSQASGQETQYF.

The rearrangement links TRBV28 to TRBJ1-4; D is undetermined. Trimming shortened V by 4 bases and J by 4 bases, and 10 bases separated the two germline ends. There are 14 residues in the CDR3. CDR1 MDHEN and CDR2 SYDVKM come from the germline V gene. CDR3 bases: TGTGCCAGCAGTTATTGGACGGATAATGAAAAACTGTTTTTT. It is translated as CASSYWTDNEKLFF.

The chain employs TRBV5-5 and TRBJ1-1, with 7 bases fitting TRBD1. V shed 4 bases, J shed 6 bases, and the junction held 6 bases outside the gene matches. This CDR3 region has 13 residues. Germline loops: CDR1 SGHKS, CDR2 YYEKEE (reference sequence). The CDR3 coding sequence is TGTGCCAGCAGCGGGACAGTTAATTCTGAAGCTTTCTTT. Protein product: CASSGTVNSEAFF.